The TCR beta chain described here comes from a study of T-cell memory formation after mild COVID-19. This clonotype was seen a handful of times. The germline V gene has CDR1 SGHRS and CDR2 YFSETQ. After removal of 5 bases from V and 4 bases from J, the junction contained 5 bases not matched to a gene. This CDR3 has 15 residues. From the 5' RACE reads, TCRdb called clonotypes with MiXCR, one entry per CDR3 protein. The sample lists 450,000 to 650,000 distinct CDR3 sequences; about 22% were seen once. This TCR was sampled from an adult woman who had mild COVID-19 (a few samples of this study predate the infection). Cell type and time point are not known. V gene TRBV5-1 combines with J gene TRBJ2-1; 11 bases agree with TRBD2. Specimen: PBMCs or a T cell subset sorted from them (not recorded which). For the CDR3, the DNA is TGCGCCAGCAGGCCGACTAGCGGGGCGTACAATGAGCAGTTCTTC. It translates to CASRPTSGAYNEQFF.